This T cell receptor beta chain was sequenced in a study of cytomegalovirus exposure and HLA in healthy donors. Study-wide results and caveats: Overall, roughly 160 TCR beta chains were annotated as cytomegalovirus-associated.

As concerns this clone: Its specificity is not known.

PCR used 60 Vbeta primers and 13 Jbeta primers. The data were produced by immunoSEQ multiplex PCR, yet TCRdb's version contains in-frame clones alone and is incomplete. The sample has 100,000 or so clones; 63% are singletons. Specimen: PBMCs. This TCR was sampled from a woman aged 30 to 39 in good health and CMV-seronegative.

CDR3 coding DNA: TGCGCCAGCAGCGAGGGAGGGAGCAATCAGCCCCAGCATTTT. Its protein product is CASSEGGSNQPQHF. The J gene is TRBJ1-5, the V gene TRBV5-1; D is unclear. The V end was cut by 4 bases, the J end by 1 base, with 9 bases between. The germline CDR1 and CDR2 sequences are SGHRS and YFSETQ. CDR3 size: 14 residues.